A single sample gave rise to the 10 T cell receptor beta chains below, sequenced in a study of STAT5B mutations in CD4+ large granular lymphocyte leukemia. Profiled with immunoSEQ multiplex PCR; TCRdb holds only in-frame clones, not every one. The sample has about 38,000 clones, approximately 85% seen once. Sequences were obtained from CD4+ T cells from blood buffy coats. The receptors here all came from a human donor in good health.

This clone has only one observation. The chain combines TRBV15 with TRBJ1-2; possible D gene TRBD1, 5 bases. V was pared by 1 base and J by 4 bases, with 10 bases between. This CDR3 region has 14 residues. The germline gives CDR1 LNHNV, CDR2 YYDKDF (reference sequence). Here the CDR3 DNA reads TGTGCCACCAGCAGAGGTGGGACGATCTATGGCTACACCTTC. This codes for CATSRGGTIYGYTF.

The chain recombines TRBV10-2 with TRBJ1-1; D not certain. The CDR3 covers 14 residues. Trimming removed 3 bases from V and 4 bases from J, with 12 bases in between. Germline values: CDR1 WSHSY, CDR2 SAAADI. The CDR3 bases are TGCGCCAGCAGTGACGCCCCCGGCAGCACTGAAGCTTTCTTT. It is translated as CASSDAPGSTEAFF.

Only one count was recorded for this clone. V gene TRBV29-1 combines with J gene TRBJ2-1; tentatively, D is TRBD1 (6 bases). There are 12 residues in the CDR3. Per the germline V gene, CDR1 is SQVTM and CDR2 is ANQGSEA. Deletions cut 5 bases from V and 3 bases from J, with 8 bases between. The CDR3 DNA reads TGCAGCGTTCGGACAGACTACAATGAGCAGTTCTTC. Residues: CSVRTDYNEQFF.

The chain couples TRBV12-5 to TRBJ2-1; 10 bases are a match to TRBD2. Germline V lookup: CDR1 LGHNT, CDR2 FRNRAP. The CDR3 loop spans 16 amino acids. The V segment lost 0 bases and the J segment 12 bases; nucleotides outside the gene matches: 11. The CDR3 nucleotides are TGTGCTAGTGGTTTGGTAGTAGGAACTAGCGGGGATGTGCAGTTCTTC. This gives the protein CASGLVVGTSGDVQFF.

The J gene is TRBJ1-4, the V gene TRBV10-3; D might be TRBD1 (6 bases). V gave up 1 base and J gave up 4 bases, with 10 bases separating them. Germline V gene sequence: CDR1 ENHRY, CDR2 SYGVKD. This CDR3 comprises 15 residues. DNA for the CDR3: TGTGCCATCAGTGAGTTTCGAGGGGGTAATGAAAAACTGTTTTTT. Translation gives CAISEFRGGNEKLFF.

The chain has TRBV11-2 and TRBJ2-3; the match to TRBD1 covers 7 bases. Trimming took 7 bases from V and 1 from J; bases not matched to a gene: 5. The CDR3 is 14 residues long. Germline values: CDR1 SGHAT, CDR2 FQNNGV. CDR3 nucleotide sequence: TGTGCCAGCACAGACAGGGCCGGCACAGATACGCAGTATTTT. Protein: CASTDRAGTDTQYF.

The chain has TRBV7-9 and TRBJ2-7; D is ambiguous. The length of the CDR3 is 11 residues. V was cut by 4 bases and J by 5 bases, with 6 bases left in between. Germline V CDR1 and CDR2: SEHNR, FQNEAQ (reference sequence). This chain's CDR3 is CASSSIDEQYF. The CDR3 bases are TGTGCCAGCAGCTCTATTGACGAGCAGTACTTC.

The chain recombines TRBV19 with TRBJ2-1; possibly TRBD2 for D (6 bases). The CDR3 loop spans 18 amino acids. Germline lookup yields CDR1 LNHDA and CDR2 SQIVND (reference sequence). Trimming cost V 8 bases and J 7 bases, with 30 bases left between them. CDR3 in amino acids: CASRSRQGGGGSWNEQFF. The CDR3 DNA reads as TGTGCCAGTCGATCCCGTCAGGGAGGTGGGGGTTCCTGGAATGAGCAGTTCTTC.

The rearrangement uses TRBV19 and TRBJ2-3; TRBD2 matches at 8 bases. With 5 bases clipped from V and 3 bases from J, the junction kept 7 bases outside the gene matches. The CDR3 is 15 residues long. Germline lookup yields CDR1 LNHDA and CDR2 SQIVND (reference sequence). CDR3 nucleotides: TGTGCCAGTAGTCCGTCGGGGGGGCATACAGATACGCAGTATTTT. Its protein is CASSPSGGHTDTQYF.

This clone was detected a few times. The chain has TRBV7-9 and TRBJ1-2; 8 bases fit TRBD1. The germline CDR1 and CDR2 sequences are SEHNR and FQNEAQ (reference sequence). Trimming cost V 1 base and J 8 bases; bases outside gene matches: 6. The CDR3 contains 14 residues. The CDR3 sequence is CASSLDGTGGGYTF. The CDR3 coding sequence is TGTGCCAGCAGCTTAGATGGGACAGGCGGCGGCTACACCTTC.